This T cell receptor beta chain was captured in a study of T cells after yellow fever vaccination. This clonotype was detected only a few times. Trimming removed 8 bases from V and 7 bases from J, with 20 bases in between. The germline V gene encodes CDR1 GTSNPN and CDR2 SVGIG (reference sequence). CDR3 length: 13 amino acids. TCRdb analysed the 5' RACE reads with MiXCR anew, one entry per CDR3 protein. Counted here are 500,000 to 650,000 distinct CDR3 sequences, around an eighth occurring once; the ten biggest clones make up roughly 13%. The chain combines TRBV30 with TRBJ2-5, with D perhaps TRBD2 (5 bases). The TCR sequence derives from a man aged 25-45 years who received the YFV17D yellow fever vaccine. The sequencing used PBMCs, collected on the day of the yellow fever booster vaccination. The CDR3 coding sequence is TGTGCCGGGGAGCCCAGATGGTTCGGGACCCAGTACTTC. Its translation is CAGEPRWFGTQYF. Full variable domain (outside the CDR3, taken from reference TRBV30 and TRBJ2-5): SQTIHQWPATLVQPVGSPLSLECTVEGTSNPNLYWYRQAAGRGLQLLFYSVGIGQISSEVPQNLSASRPQDRQFILSSKKLLLSDSGFYLCAGEPRWFGTQYFGPGTRLLVL.